This is a list of T cell receptor beta chains from one sample in a study of human T cells and chemical hapten exposure. From the RACE reads, TCRdb called clonotypes with MiXCR, one entry per CDR3 protein. The sample has about 82,000 distinct CDR3 sequences, approximately 7% seen once. This specimen was whole blood, taken in connection with sensitization to the hapten diphenylcyclopropenone (DPC). The receptors shown here come from a woman younger than 45 with alopecia areata. Some clones in this sample may be carry-over from other donors' samples. Both conserved end residues are part of each CDR3. Each record gives: V gene, J gene, clone size, D gene, CDR3 protein, CDR3 DNA. The D gene is left open where the match is weak. The size entry is marked missing in some rows and otherwise reads once, few, many or a size class.

V: TRBV6-5; J: TRBJ2-6; size: few; D: .; CDR3: CASSYSGTLSGANVLTF; DNA: TGTGCCAGCAGTTACTCCGGGACTCTCTCCGGGGCCAACGTCCTGACTTTC
V: TRBV2; J: TRBJ1-1; size: many; D: .; CDR3: CASRGEWNTEAFF; DNA: TGTGCCAGCAGGGGGGAATGGAACACTGAAGCTTTCTTT
V: TRBV7-2; J: TRBJ2-3; size: many; D: .; CDR3: CASSLGGSRDTQYF; DNA: TGTGCCAGCAGCTTAGGAGGGAGCCGAGATACGCAGTATTTT
V: TRBV7-6; J: TRBJ2-3; size: many; D: .; CDR3: CASSSRDLTDTQYF; DNA: TGTGCCAGCAGCTCCCGGGACCTCACAGATACGCAGTATTTT
V: TRBV3-1; J: TRBJ2-4; size: .; D: .; CDR3: CASSQGLAKNIQYF; DNA: TGTGCCAGCAGCCAGGGCCTGGCCAAAAACATTCAGTACTTC
V: TRBV5-1; J: TRBJ1-2; size: many; D: .; CDR3: CASSLWVNTRDGYTF; DNA: TGCGCCAGCAGCTTATGGGTGAACACGAGGGATGGCTACACCTTC
V: TRBV14; J: TRBJ1-2; size: .; D: .; CDR3: CASSQTGRPITNYGYTF; DNA: TGTGCCAGCAGCCAAACCGGACGGCCGATTACTAACTATGGCTACACCTTC
V: TRBV12-3/TRBV12-4; J: TRBJ1-3; size: few; D: .; CDR3: CASSFAGSPSGNTIYF; DNA: TGTGCCAGCAGTTTCGCAGGGTCCCCCTCTGGAAACACCATATATTTT
V: TRBV6-2/TRBV6-3; J: TRBJ2-3; size: few; D: TRBD1; CDR3: CASTDRGRTDTQYF; DNA: TGTGCCAGCACAGACAGGGGCCGAACAGATACGCAGTATTTT
V: TRBV20-1; J: TRBJ2-6; size: many; D: .; CDR3: CSARVLPGTVLSGANVLTF; DNA: TGCAGTGCTAGAGTTCTGCCCGGGACGGTCCTCTCTGGGGCCAACGTCCTGACTTTC
V: TRBV5-1; J: TRBJ2-5; size: many; D: .; CDR3: CASSQGSQQETQYF; DNA: TGCGCCAGCAGCCAGGGGTCTCAACAAGAGACCCAGTACTTC
V: TRBV20-1; J: TRBJ1-1; size: many; D: .; CDR3: CSARSHPEAFF; DNA: TGCAGTGCTAGGTCGCACCCTGAAGCTTTCTTT
V: TRBV7-3; J: TRBJ2-1; size: many; D: .; CDR3: CASSPGPFANEQFF; DNA: TGTGCCAGCAGCCCTGGGCCGTTCGCCAATGAGCAGTTCTTC
V: TRBV20-1; J: TRBJ2-2; size: many; D: TRBD2; CDR3: CSARDGGRGDTGELFF; DNA: TGCAGTGCTAGAGATGGGGGGCGGGGGGACACCGGGGAGCTGTTTTTT
V: TRBV7-9; J: TRBJ2-7; size: many; D: .; CDR3: CASSPRRDEQYF; DNA: TGTGCCAGCAGCCCGCGCCGGGACGAGCAGTACTTC
V: TRBV12-3/TRBV12-4; J: TRBJ1-1; size: .; D: TRBD1; CDR3: CASSANRGNTEAFF; DNA: TGTGCCAGCAGTGCGAACAGGGGTAACACTGAAGCTTTCTTT
V: TRBV12-3/TRBV12-4; J: TRBJ2-7; size: many; D: .; CDR3: CASSSTYYEQYF; DNA: TGTGCCAGCAGTTCGACGTACTACGAGCAGTACTTC
V: TRBV2; J: TRBJ2-5; size: many; D: .; CDR3: CASILGGAAQYF; DNA: TGTGCCAGCATACTTGGAGGGGCGGCCCAGTACTTC
V: TRBV9; J: TRBJ2-2; size: many; D: TRBD1; CDR3: CASSAEDRGAGELFF; DNA: TGTGCCAGCAGCGCCGAGGACAGGGGTGCCGGGGAGCTGTTTTTT
V: TRBV7-6; J: TRBJ2-1; size: few; D: .; CDR3: CASSRAGARTYNEQFF; DNA: TGTGCCAGCAGCCGGGCAGGGGCGCGGACCTACAATGAGCAGTTCTTC
V: TRBV10-3; J: TRBJ1-1; size: few; D: .; CDR3: CAILKSMGSTEAFF; DNA: TGTGCCATCTTAAAGTCTATGGGGTCGACTGAAGCTTTCTTT
V: TRBV27; J: TRBJ2-3; size: many; D: .; CDR3: CASSLFPTGTDTQYF; DNA: TGTGCCAGCAGTTTATTTCCGACAGGCACAGATACGCAGTATTTT
V: TRBV20-1; J: TRBJ2-7; size: many; D: TRBD2; CDR3: CSAKVRGVGVEQYF; DNA: TGCAGTGCCAAGGTCCGGGGGGTGGGGGTCGAGCAGTACTTC
V: TRBV20-1; J: TRBJ2-3; size: many; D: .; CDR3: CSARANHLDTQYF; DNA: TGCAGTGCTAGAGCTAACCATCTCGATACGCAGTATTTT
V: TRBV18; J: TRBJ2-3; size: many; D: .; CDR3: CASSPGADFTDTQYF; DNA: TGTGCCAGCTCACCAGGAGCAGACTTCACAGATACGCAGTATTTT
V: TRBV18; J: TRBJ1-6; size: many; D: .; CDR3: CASSTSNSPLHF; DNA: TGTGCCAGCTCCACCTCTAATTCACCCCTCCACTTT
V: TRBV2; J: TRBJ2-1; size: many; D: TRBD2; CDR3: CASRERGGYNEQFF; DNA: TGTGCCAGCAGGGAGCGGGGGGGGTACAATGAGCAGTTCTTC
V: TRBV5-1; J: TRBJ1-6; size: many; D: TRBD1; CDR3: CASSLGTGYSPLHF; DNA: TGCGCCAGCAGCTTAGGGACAGGCTACTCACCCCTCCACTTT
V: TRBV5-1; J: TRBJ1-1; size: few; D: .; CDR3: CASSLAERGGTEAFF; DNA: TGCGCCAGCAGCTTGGCCGAGCGAGGGGGCACTGAAGCTTTCTTT
V: TRBV18; J: TRBJ2-3; size: few; D: .; CDR3: CASSPTSKDTQYF; DNA: TGTGCCAGCTCACCGACAAGTAAAGATACGCAGTATTTT
V: TRBV14; J: TRBJ1-2; size: .; D: .; CDR3: CASSQVAGLDGYTF; DNA: TGTGCCAGCAGCCAAGTTGCAGGGCTGGATGGCTACACCTTC
V: TRBV3-1; J: TRBJ1-1; size: .; D: .; CDR3: CASSQGKTEAFF; DNA: TGTGCCAGCAGCCAGGGGAAAACTGAAGCTTTCTTT
V: TRBV6-5; J: TRBJ1-1; size: .; D: TRBD1; CDR3: CASSYWGGQGARSTEAFF; DNA: TGTGCCAGCAGTTACTGGGGGGGACAGGGGGCGAGGAGCACTGAAGCTTTCTTT
V: TRBV29-1; J: TRBJ1-4; size: many; D: TRBD1; CDR3: CSVSGQLNEKLFF; DNA: TGCAGCGTTTCGGGACAGCTTAATGAAAAACTGTTTTTT
V: TRBV12-3/TRBV12-4; J: TRBJ2-1; size: many; D: .; CDR3: CASRFSGRSASYNEQFF; DNA: TGTGCCAGCAGATTCTCCGGCCGGAGTGCATCCTACAATGAGCAGTTCTTC
V: TRBV20-1; J: TRBJ1-2; size: few; D: TRBD1; CDR3: CSASTPDRDEYYGYTF; DNA: TGCAGTGCTAGCACCCCGGACAGGGATGAGTACTATGGCTACACCTTC
V: TRBV18; J: TRBJ1-5; size: many; D: .; CDR3: CASSPERNQPQHF; DNA: TGTGCCAGCTCACCTGAGCGGAATCAGCCCCAGCATTTT
V: TRBV5-4; J: TRBJ1-4; size: few; D: .; CDR3: CASSHDREKLFF; DNA: TGTGCCAGCAGCCATGACAGGGAAAAACTGTTTTTT
V: TRBV2; J: TRBJ2-7; size: few; D: .; CDR3: CASRSTAYEQYF; DNA: TGTGCCAGCAGATCCACGGCCTACGAGCAGTACTTC
V: TRBV20-1; J: TRBJ1-1; size: .; D: TRBD1; CDR3: CSARGDKTGGSGTEAFF; DNA: TGCAGTGCTAGGGGGGATAAGACAGGGGGCTCCGGCACTGAAGCTTTCTTT
V: TRBV20-1; J: TRBJ2-3; size: many; D: .; CDR3: CSASPFADTQYF; DNA: TGCAGTGCTAGTCCGTTTGCAGATACGCAGTATTTT
V: TRBV29-1; J: TRBJ1-1; size: .; D: .; CDR3: CSGREGSTEAFF; DNA: TGCAGCGGGCGTGAGGGGAGTACTGAAGCTTTCTTT
V: TRBV5-1; J: TRBJ2-1; size: many; D: .; CDR3: CASSLAPPIVGEQFF; DNA: TGCGCCAGCAGCTTGGCCCCACCGATAGTTGGTGAGCAGTTCTTC
V: TRBV20-1; J: TRBJ2-7; size: many; D: .; CDR3: CSARGPAGEQYF; DNA: TGCAGTGCTAGGGGCCCGGCGGGGGAGCAGTACTTC
V: TRBV12-3/TRBV12-4; J: TRBJ1-1; size: .; D: .; CDR3: CASSHTDRRITEAFF; DNA: TGTGCCAGCAGTCACACCGACAGGCGCATCACTGAAGCTTTCTTT